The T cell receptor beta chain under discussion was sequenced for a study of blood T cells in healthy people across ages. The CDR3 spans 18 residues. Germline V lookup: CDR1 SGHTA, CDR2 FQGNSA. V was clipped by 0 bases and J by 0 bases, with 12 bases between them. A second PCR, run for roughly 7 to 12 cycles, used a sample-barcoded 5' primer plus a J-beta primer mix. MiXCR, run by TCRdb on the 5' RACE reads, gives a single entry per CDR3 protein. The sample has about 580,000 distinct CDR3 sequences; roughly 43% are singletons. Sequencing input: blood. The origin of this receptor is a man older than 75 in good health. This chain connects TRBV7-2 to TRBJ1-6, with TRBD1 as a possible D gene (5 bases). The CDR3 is CASSLARGTSSYNSPLHF. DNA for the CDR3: TGTGCCAGCAGCTTAGCGCGGGGGACGAGCTCCTATAATTCACCCCTCCACTTT.